Sequencing of this T cell receptor beta chain was carried out in a study of CD8 T cells in Susac syndrome (dated by TCRdb to the late 2010s). In terms of the full investigation: Repertoire sequencing was used to test whether CD8+ T cell activation and differentiation in Susac syndrome was antigen driven. The paper's findings and limits, for the study overall: The number of individuals in the TCR sequencing and HLA analysis was recognized as being relatively small.

RNA was extracted with the RNeasy kit and roughly 0.45 to 1 ug was reverse transcribed using random hexamers. The immunoSEQ multiplex PCR assay, covering 54 Vbeta and 13 Jbeta segments, was used to amplify TCR beta CDR3 regions. Bias from PCR amplification was corrected by using a synthetic template baseline for primer optimization and for computational correction. In the original analysis: Reads were assigned to V, D and J genes according to IMGT and analyzed in immunoSEQ Analyzer, with only productive sequences retained. To calculate clonality, Shannon entropy was normalized by log2 of the number of productive unique sequences and then subtracted from one. Public and private clones were assessed among the 100 most prevalent clones of each patient and control. Susac-specific clones were defined as absent from healthy and MS cohorts, about 1,000 published viral clones and other ImmuneACCESS disease sequences. TCRdb redid the processing of the public reads, applying fastp at Q25 and MiXCR, and retained in-frame beta chains. Rows are unified per CDR3 protein, each entry keeping the most common DNA and genes. In this record, the V and J calls reflect TCRdb's handling and not the investigators' own analysis. Within this sample are roughly 200,000 distinct CDR3 sequences, with about 95% of them counted one time only. Together, the top ten hold approximately 0.098% of the sample.

High-throughput TCR beta sequencing profiled peripheral blood CD8+ and CD4+ T cells from healthy donors, Susac syndrome patients and multiple sclerosis patients. Healthy donors were age- and sex-matched controls. CD8+ TEMRA cells were enriched by FACS, while bulk CD8+ and CD4+ T cells were purified by magnetic negative isolation. Blood was drawn into EDTA tubes, processed within 24 hours, and PBMCs were isolated by density gradient centrifugation. PBMCs intended for TCR sequencing were cryopreserved in liquid nitrogen and thawed later in a water bath at 37 degrees C. A purity of at least 90% was achieved for sorted or isolated CD4+, CD8+ and CD8+ TEMRA cells. With respect to this clonotype: What antigen it recognizes has not been identified. No much larger clonotype is one base removed from it; base qualities were not supplied.

The germline ends are 20 bases apart after V is trimmed by 5 bases and J by 4 bases. The germline V gene yields SNHLY for CDR1 and FYNNEI for CDR2. Including the terminal cysteine and phenylalanine, the CDR3 comprises 16 residues. The DNA shown is the 48-base CDR3, in frame from base 1. This sequence was found in a human donor in good health. The chain uses TRBV2 and TRBJ1-1; no D segment can be confidently identified. Sequenced input: CD4+ T cells from PBMCs. The DNA is as follows: TGTGCCAGCAGTCCAATTGTGCCCGGAGGTATCACTGAAGCTTTCTTT. Translation gives CASSPIVPGGITEAFF.